Each of the 9 T cell receptor beta chains below was sequenced from the same sample in a study of lymphopenia after photon versus proton radiotherapy. Only in-frame clones appear in the TCRdb table, and some are missing; sequencing was by immunoSEQ multiplex PCR. There are about 4,900 clones in the sample; around 88% occur only once, and around a quarter lies in the top ten. The sample was peripheral blood, taken from a patient treated with photon-based radiotherapy. These receptors all come from an elderly man with cholangiocarcinoma.

The rearrangement uses TRBV4-1 and TRBJ2-1; the D gene is possibly TRBD1 (5 bases). CDR3 length: 16 amino acids. V was clipped by 3 bases and J by 2 bases, with 14 bases between them. Germline-derived CDR1 and CDR2 are MGHRA and YSYEKL. Here the CDR3 DNA reads TGCGCCAGCAGCCAGACCCCAGGGATCCCCTACAATGAGCAGTTCTTC. Translating it yields CASSQTPGIPYNEQFF.

The gene calls are TRBV19 and TRBJ2-3; 12 positions match TRBD2. This CDR3 comprises 16 residues. Germline values: CDR1 LNHDA, CDR2 SQIVND (reference sequence). V lost 5 bases to trimming and J lost 2 bases; unmatched junction nucleotides: 5. The CDR3 is CASSVTSGGHTDTQYF. The CDR3 nucleotides read TGTGCCAGTAGTGTCACTAGCGGGGGGCACACAGATACGCAGTATTTT.

V usage is TRBV18 and J usage is TRBJ1-3; TRBD1 might be the D (5 bases). The CDR3 has 16 residues. Per the germline V gene, CDR1 is KGHSH and CDR2 is LQKENI. Trimming removed 3 bases at V and 0 bases at J, with 12 bases between. The CDR3, as DNA: TGTGCCAGCTCACCCCCGGGGCTCAGCTCTGGAAACACCATATATTTT. Protein sequence: CASSPPGLSSGNTIYF. The full variable domain, completed using reference TRBV18 and TRBJ1-3, is NAGVMQNPRHLVRRRGQEARLRCSPMKGHSHVYWYRQLPEEGLKFMVYLQKENIIDESGMPKERFSAEFPKEGPSILRIQQVVRGDSAAYFCASSPPGLSSGNTIYFGEGSWLTVV.

V gene TRBV6-5 combines with J gene TRBJ1-3, with D possibly being TRBD1 (6 bases). Germline CDR1 MNHEY, CDR2 SVGAGI. This CDR3 is 15 amino acids long. Trimming cost V 0 bases and J 7 bases, with 13 bases left between them. Here the CDR3 reads CASSYSTGTGNTIYF. As DNA, the CDR3 is TGTGCCAGCAGTTACTCTACAGGGACGGGGAACACCATATATTTT.

The chain recombines TRBV7-9 with TRBJ1-6; D is uncertain. Trimming pared 1 base from V and 6 bases from J, leaving 10 bases between. CDR1 is SEHNR, CDR2 FQNEAQ, per germline (reference sequence). The CDR3 has 15 residues. The CDR3 coding sequence is TGTGCCAGCAGCTTAGGTAGTCAGCTTAATTCACCCCTCCACTTT. It is translated as CASSLGSQLNSPLHF.

CDR3 region: CASSLEGTPGKQYF. The CDR3 nucleotides are TGTGCCAGCAGCTTAGAAGGGACGCCGGGGAAGCAGTACTTC. The rearrangement links TRBV7-8 to TRBJ2-7; D may correspond to TRBD1 or TRBD2 (5 bases each). The CDR3 length is 14 residues. Germline V CDR1 and CDR2: SGHVS, FQNEAQ. The ends were cut back, 1 base at V and 8 bases at J, with 15 bases in the middle.

This rearrangement joins TRBV30 to TRBJ2-5; D is ambiguous. Trimming took off 2 bases at V and 2 bases at J, with 12 bases between the two ends. Germline V gene sequence: CDR1 GTSNPN, CDR2 SVGIG (reference sequence). The CDR3 totals 14 residues. The CDR3, as DNA: TGTGCCTGGAGTCGACCCGGGTCACAAGAGACCCAGTACTTC. Encoded protein: CAWSRPGSQETQYF.

The CDR3 sequence is CASSSNYGYTF. CDR3 sequence (DNA): TGTGCCAGCAGTTCTAACTATGGCTACACCTTC. The V call is TRBV28, the J call TRBJ1-2; D unresolved. The germline gives CDR1 MDHEN, CDR2 SYDVKM. The ends were cut back, 4 bases at V and 0 bases at J, with 0 bases in the middle. The CDR3 loop spans 11 amino acids.

V and J are TRBV5-4 and TRBJ2-7; 7 bases are a match to TRBD1. The CDR3 sequence is 13 residues long. After removal of 0 bases from V and 13 bases from J, the junction contained 10 bases not matched to a gene. The germline V gene encodes CDR1 SGHNT and CDR2 YYREEE (reference sequence). Here the CDR3 reads CASSLDFTGERYF. CDR3 nucleotides: TGTGCCAGCAGCTTGGACTTTACAGGGGAGAGATACTTC.